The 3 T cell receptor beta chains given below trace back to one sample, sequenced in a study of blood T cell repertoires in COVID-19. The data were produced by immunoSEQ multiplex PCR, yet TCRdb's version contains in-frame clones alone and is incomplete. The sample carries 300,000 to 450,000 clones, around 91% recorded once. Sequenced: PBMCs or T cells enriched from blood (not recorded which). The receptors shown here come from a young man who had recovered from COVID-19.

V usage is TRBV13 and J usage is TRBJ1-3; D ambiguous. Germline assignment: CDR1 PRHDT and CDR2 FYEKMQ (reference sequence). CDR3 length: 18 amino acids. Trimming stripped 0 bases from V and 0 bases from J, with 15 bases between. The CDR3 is CASSLGVGRLPSGNTIYF. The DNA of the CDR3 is TGTGCCAGCAGCTTAGGCGTGGGGAGGTTACCCTCTGGAAACACCATATATTTT.

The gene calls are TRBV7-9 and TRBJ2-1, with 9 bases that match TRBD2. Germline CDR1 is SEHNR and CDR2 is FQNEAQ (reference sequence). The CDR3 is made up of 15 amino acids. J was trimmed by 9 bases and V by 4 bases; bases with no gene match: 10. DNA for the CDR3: TGTGCCAGCAGCTCCCATCGCGGGAGGGCTTCTGAGCAGTTCTTC. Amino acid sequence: CASSSHRGRASEQFF. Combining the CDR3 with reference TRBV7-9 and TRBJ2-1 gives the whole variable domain DTGVSQNPRHKITKRGQNVTFRCDPISEHNRLYWYRQTLGQGPEFLTYFQNEAQLEKSRLLSDRFSAERPKGSFSTLEIQRTEQGDSAMYLCASSSHRGRASEQFFGPGTRLTVL.

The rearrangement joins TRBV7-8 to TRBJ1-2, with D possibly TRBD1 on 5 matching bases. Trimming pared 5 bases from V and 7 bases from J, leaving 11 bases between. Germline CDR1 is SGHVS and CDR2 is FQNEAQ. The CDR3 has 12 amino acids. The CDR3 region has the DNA TGTGCCAGCAGCCCGGACATAGGTGGCTACACCTTC. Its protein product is CASSPDIGGYTF.